Listed here are 29 T cell receptor beta chains from one sample, sequenced in a study of PD-1 blockade in classical Hodgkin lymphoma. Each of the patients experienced relapse following autologous stem cell transplantation, and their brentuximab vedotin exposure differed. Assay used: immunoSEQ multiplex PCR; TCRdb lists only in-frame clones, some missing. This table holds fewer than 100,000 clones, around 90% found once. Sequences were derived from peripheral blood mononuclear cells (PBMCs), sampled at baseline. All receptors come from a human donor with classical Hodgkin lymphoma.

This chain connects TRBV6-1 to TRBJ1-1; 7 bases are shared with TRBD1. Trimming at V came to 3 bases and at J to 5 bases, leaving 0 bases not matched to a gene. The germline CDR1 and CDR2 sequences are MNHNS and SASEGT. CDR3 length: 12 residues. The DNA of the CDR3 is TGTGCCAGCAGTGAGACAGGGACTGAAGCTTTCTTT. This codes for CASSETGTEAFF.

The chain couples TRBV6-1 to TRBJ2-1; TRBD2 aligns across 8 bases. Looked up from germline, CDR1 is MNHNS and CDR2 is SASEGT. The V segment lost 1 base and the J segment 7 bases; nucleotides outside the gene matches: 6. The CDR3 runs to 15 residues. As DNA, the CDR3 is TGTGCCAGCAGTGAAGGGGGGAGCGGGAGAAATGAGCAGTTCTTC. The encoded protein is CASSEGGSGRNEQFF.

This chain links TRBV6-5 with TRBJ1-5; D is unclear. Trimming left V 6 bases short and J 4 bases short, with 10 bases between. There are 13 residues in the CDR3. The germline V gene has CDR1 MNHEY and CDR2 SVGAGI. For the CDR3, the DNA is TGTGCCAGCAGGCTACGAGGGAATCAGCCCCAGCATTTT. The encoded protein is CASRLRGNQPQHF.

This chain connects TRBV5-1 to TRBJ1-1; 7 positions agree with TRBD1. Germline V gives CDR1 SGHRS, CDR2 YFSETQ. V trimming: 7 bases; J trimming: 0 bases; junction bases outside the gene matches: 6. The CDR3 sequence is 14 residues long. As DNA, the CDR3 is TGCGCCAGCCGCCAAACAGGGGTGAACACTGAAGCTTTCTTT. This codes for CASRQTGVNTEAFF.

The rearrangement links TRBV20-1 to TRBJ2-1; unclear D gene. V was clipped by 1 base and J by 9 bases, with 7 bases between them. The CDR3 is 11 residues long. Germline CDR1 DFQATT, CDR2 SNEGSKA (reference sequence). The CDR3 loop reads CSARVVGEQFF. The DNA for the CDR3 is TGCAGTGCTAGAGTTGTGGGTGAGCAGTTCTTC.

In this sample, this clone turned up once. The chain recombines TRBV6-4 with TRBJ1-2; D gene uncertain. The germline V gene has CDR1 MRHNA and CDR2 SNTAGT. The V gene lost 5 bases and the J gene lost 0 bases, with 13 bases spanning the gap. This CDR3 has 15 residues. In DNA form, the CDR3 reads TGTGCCAGCAGTAAAGGCGGGAATTCTAACTATGGCTACACCTTC. Translated: CASSKGGNSNYGYTF.

The chain carries TRBV6-5 and TRBJ2-5; 8 bases are shared with TRBD2. The junction had 7 bases not matched to a gene; V was cut back by 2 bases and J by 5 bases. The CDR3 is made up of 15 amino acids. CDR1 and CDR2 from the germline V gene are MNHEY and SVGAGI. CDR3: CASSYKGGRLETQYF. For the CDR3, the DNA is TGTGCCAGCAGTTACAAGGGCGGGAGGTTGGAGACCCAGTACTTC.

The chain links TRBV5-8 to TRBJ2-3; D unclear. Germline V gene lookup returns CDR1 SGHTS and CDR2 YDEGEE. V was pared by 0 bases and J by 3 bases, with 8 bases between. CDR3 length: 14 residues. The CDR3 DNA reads as TGTGCCAGCAGCTTGGCCAAGAGGACAGATACGCAGTATTTT. It codes for CASSLAKRTDTQYF.

This chain uses TRBV9 with TRBJ1-1; unclear D gene. This CDR3 has 9 amino acids. V lost 5 bases to trimming and J lost 8 bases, with 4 bases between them. Germline V gene sequence: CDR1 SGDLS, CDR2 YYNGEE. In nucleotides, the CDR3 is TGTGCCAGCAGTAACGAAGCTTTCTTT. Its translation is CASSNEAFF.

The V call is TRBV6-5, the J call TRBJ1-1; D gene unclear. V shed 0 bases and J shed 3 bases, with 8 bases lying between them. Germline CDR1 reads MNHEY; CDR2 reads SVGAGI. The CDR3 has 14 amino acids. The CDR3 here is CASSYSETDTEAFF. In DNA form, the CDR3 reads TGTGCCAGCAGTTACTCGGAGACGGACACTGAAGCTTTCTTT.

The chain has TRBV5-1 and TRBJ2-2; TRBD1 is a possible D gene (6 bases). The V end lost 1 base, the J end lost 0 bases, and 7 bases lay between the germline ends. This CDR3 has 15 amino acids. Germline V CDR1 and CDR2: SGHRS, YFSETQ. This CDR3 is CASSLRTANTGELFF. CDR3 coding DNA: TGCGCCAGCAGCTTGAGGACAGCGAACACCGGGGAGCTGTTTTTT.

The chain is built from TRBV27 and TRBJ2-5; D remains unclear. V was shortened by 5 bases and J by 0 bases, with 10 bases between the two germline ends. The CDR3 consists of 14 residues. Germline loops: CDR1 MNHEY, CDR2 SMNVEV (reference sequence). CDR3 in amino acids: CASSVTMYQETQYF. CDR3 DNA sequence: TGTGCCAGCAGTGTTACGATGTACCAAGAGACCCAGTACTTC.

The chain employs TRBV28 and TRBJ1-1; weak D call: TRBD1 (5 bases). Deletions cut 3 bases from V and 2 bases from J, with 7 bases between. CDR1 and CDR2 from the germline V gene are MDHEN and SYDVKM. CDR3 size: 13 residues. CDR3 coding DNA: TGTGCCAGCAGTTTGGGGCGTAACACTGAAGCTTTCTTT. This sequence encodes CASSLGRNTEAFF.

This rearrangement joins TRBV4-1 to TRBJ2-7; tentatively, D is TRBD2 (7 bases). CDR1 and CDR2 from the germline V gene are MGHRA and YSYEKL. This CDR3 is 15 amino acids long. Trimming removed 4 bases at V and 2 bases at J, with 15 bases between. The DNA of the CDR3 is TGCGCCAGCAGCCTACAGGGAGGGGTACCCTACGAGCAGTACTTC. It yields the protein CASSLQGGVPYEQYF.

J is TRBJ1-2 and V is TRBV29-1; no clear D. The V end lost 8 bases, the J end lost 7 bases, and 17 bases lay between the germline ends. CDR1 SQVTM and CDR2 ANQGSEA come from the germline V gene. CDR3 length: 12 residues. The CDR3 region has the DNA TGCAGCATCGGACGGGCGTCGAGTGGCTACACCTTC. This codes for CSIGRASSGYTF.

This chain links TRBV19 with TRBJ2-3; no firm D call. Between the trimmed V and J ends, which lost 5 bases and 4 bases, there was a span of 10 bases. The CDR3 contains 13 residues. CDR1 LNHDA and CDR2 SQIVND come from the germline V gene (reference sequence). The CDR3 region has the DNA TGTGCCAGTAGTGTGGGCCAGCCAGATACGCAGTATTTT. Its translation is CASSVGQPDTQYF.

This chain joins TRBV10-1 and TRBJ1-1, with TRBD1 matching over 8 bases. Germline V CDR1 and CDR2: WNHNN, SYGVQD (reference sequence). The CDR3 extends over 17 amino acids. V gave up 3 bases and J gave up 1 base; unmatched junction bases: 10. CDR3 DNA sequence: TGCGCCAGCAGTGAATCTTCTCAGGGGGCGCGGAACACTGAAGCTTTCTTT. Translated, it gives CASSESSQGARNTEAFF.

The genes are TRBV29-1 and TRBJ1-4; 10 nucleotides align to TRBD1. CDR1 SQVTM and CDR2 ANQGSEA come from the germline V gene. CDR3 length: 13 residues. V was pared by 5 bases and J by 8 bases, with 5 bases of the junction left unmatched. Here the CDR3 reads CSVPDRGNEKLFF. The CDR3 region has the DNA TGCAGCGTTCCGGACAGGGGGAACGAAAAACTGTTTTTT. Together with reference TRBV29-1 and TRBJ1-4, the CDR3 gives the full variable domain: SAVISQKPSRDICQRGTSLTIQCQVDSQVTMMFWYRQQPGQSLTLIATANQGSEATYESGFVIDKFPISRPNLTFSTLTVSNMSPEDSSIYLCSVPDRGNEKLFFGSGTQLSVL.

The CDR3 sequence is CASSKPTGTSYEQYF. The CDR3 DNA reads as TGTGCCAGCAGTAAACCAACCGGGACATCCTACGAGCAGTACTTC. The V and J genes are TRBV6-6 and TRBJ2-7, with a tentative D call TRBD1 (6 bases). The CDR3 is made up of 15 amino acids. In germline, CDR1 is MNHNY, CDR2 SVGAGI (reference sequence). Trimming pared 5 bases from V and 1 base from J, leaving 15 bases between.

The CDR3 is CASSYSGTTYNEQFF. The CDR3 bases are TGTGCCAGCAGTTACTCCGGGACTACCTACAATGAGCAGTTCTTC. The rearrangement links TRBV6-6 to TRBJ2-1; 7 bases line up with TRBD2. Trimming removed 0 bases from V and 2 bases from J; junction bases left unmatched: 1. There are 15 residues in the CDR3. The germline V gene encodes CDR1 MNHNY and CDR2 SVGAGI (reference sequence).

The V gene is TRBV5-4, the J gene TRBJ2-3, with D possibly TRBD1 on 6 matching bases. V was pared by 3 bases and J by 0 bases, with 11 bases between. Germline V gene data show CDR1 as SGHNT and CDR2 as YYREEE (reference sequence). The CDR3 consists of 15 residues. As DNA, the CDR3 is TGTGCCAGCAGCTCCAGGACAGTTAGCACAGATACGCAGTATTTT. Protein product: CASSSRTVSTDTQYF.

V and J are TRBV19 and TRBJ1-5; 9 bases match TRBD1. Germline assignment: CDR1 LNHDA and CDR2 SQIVND (reference sequence). The CDR3 covers 16 residues. V lost 4 bases and J lost 1; bases outside the gene matches: 5. CDR3 nucleotide sequence: TGTGCCAGTAGTACTTCGGACAGGGGAAGCAATCAGCCCCAGCATTTT. Translating it yields CASSTSDRGSNQPQHF.

This clone was counted only a few times. The genes are TRBV19 and TRBJ1-5; D is ambiguous. V dropped 7 bases and J dropped 4 bases, with 11 bases sitting between them. Germline-derived CDR1 and CDR2 are LNHDA and SQIVND (reference sequence). The CDR3 consists of 13 residues. CDR3 protein: CASNFRVNQPQHF. In nucleotides, the CDR3 is TGTGCCAGTAATTTTCGAGTTAATCAGCCCCAGCATTTT.

The chain uses TRBV5-1 and TRBJ1-2; 7 nucleotides match TRBD1. Germline-derived CDR1 and CDR2 are SGHRS and YFSETQ. The CDR3 is made up of 14 amino acids. V lost 3 bases, J lost 7 bases, and 9 bases stayed unmatched. DNA of the CDR3: TGCGCCAGCAGCTATGACAGGGCTAGAGGTGGCTACACCTTC. As protein: CASSYDRARGGYTF.

This sequence joins TRBV5-4 and TRBJ1-1; no reliable D call. The V end lost 1 base, the J end lost 0 bases, and 10 bases lay between the germline ends. Per germline, CDR1 SGHNT and CDR2 YYREEE (reference sequence). This CDR3 spans 15 amino acids. The CDR3 reads CASSLIMGLNTEAFF. CDR3 DNA sequence: TGTGCCAGCAGCTTGATCATGGGGTTGAACACTGAAGCTTTCTTT.

The chain couples TRBV9 to TRBJ1-5; 9 nucleotides match TRBD1. V shed 0 bases and J 6 bases; nucleotides not matched to a gene: 4. CDR3 length: 15 residues. Per the germline V gene, CDR1 is SGDLS and CDR2 is YYNGEE. The CDR3: CASSVGTGGSQPQHF. The CDR3 DNA follows: TGTGCCAGCAGCGTAGGCACAGGGGGCAGTCAGCCCCAGCATTTT.

This chain links TRBV7-8 with TRBJ2-1; 8 bases fit TRBD2. J lost 7 bases, V lost 6 bases, and 8 bases had no gene match. Germline assignment: CDR1 SGHVS and CDR2 FQNEAQ. The CDR3 runs 14 residues. CDR3 sequence reads: CASRFSGMANEQFF. Here the CDR3 DNA reads TGTGCCAGCAGGTTTAGCGGGATGGCGAATGAGCAGTTCTTC.

The DNA for the CDR3 is TGTGCCAGCAGCATGGGACAATTAGGGACCCAGTACTTC. It codes for CASSMGQLGTQYF. The V and J genes are TRBV5-6 and TRBJ2-5; weak D call: TRBD1 (6 bases). The V end was cut by 4 bases, the J end by 7 bases, with 14 bases between. Germline values: CDR1 SGHDT, CDR2 YYEEEE. The CDR3 has 13 amino acids.

This chain links TRBV6-5 with TRBJ2-1; 7 nucleotides agree with TRBD1. This CDR3 contains 15 residues. CDR1 is MNHEY and CDR2 is SVGAGI in the germline V gene. V lost 6 bases and J lost 5; bases outside the gene matches: 10. CDR3 residues: CASSLTGWNNNEQFF. In DNA form, the CDR3 reads TGTGCCAGCAGCTTGACAGGGTGGAACAACAATGAGCAGTTCTTC.